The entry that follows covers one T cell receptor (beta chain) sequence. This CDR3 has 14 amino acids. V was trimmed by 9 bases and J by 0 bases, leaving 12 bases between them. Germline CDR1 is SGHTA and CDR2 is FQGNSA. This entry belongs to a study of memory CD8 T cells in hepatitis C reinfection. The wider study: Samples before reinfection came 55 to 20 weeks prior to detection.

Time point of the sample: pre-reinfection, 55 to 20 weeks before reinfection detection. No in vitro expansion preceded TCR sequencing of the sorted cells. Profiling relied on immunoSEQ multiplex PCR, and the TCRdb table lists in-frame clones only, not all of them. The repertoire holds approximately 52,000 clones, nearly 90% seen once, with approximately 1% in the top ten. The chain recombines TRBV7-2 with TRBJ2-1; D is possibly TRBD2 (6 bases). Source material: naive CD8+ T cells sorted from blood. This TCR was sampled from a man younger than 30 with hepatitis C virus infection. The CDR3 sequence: CARLLANSYNEQFF. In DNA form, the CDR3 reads TGTGCCAGGTTACTAGCCAACTCCTACAATGAGCAGTTCTTC.